The 8 T cell receptor beta chains below come from one sample, sequenced in a study of CD8+ T cells in alopecia areata. As the sequencing template, cDNA was produced by extracting RNA and reverse transcribing it. Assay used: immunoSEQ multiplex PCR; TCRdb lists only in-frame clones, some missing. Among about 110,000 clones listed, 58% were seen once. Sample: NKG2D-low CD8+ T cells sorted from blood. These receptors all stem from a human donor with alopecia areata.

The table lists this clone with a few counts. The rearrangement links TRBV28 to TRBJ2-5, with TRBD1 identical over 7 bases. The junction had 5 bases not matched to a gene; V was cut back by 5 bases and J by 5 bases. In germline, CDR1 is MDHEN, CDR2 SYDVKM. The CDR3 consists of 13 residues. The CDR3 nucleotides are TGTGCCAGCAGTGAGGGGGCCCGGGAGACCCAGTACTTC. Translation gives CASSEGARETQYF.

The chain has TRBV27 and TRBJ1-2, with D possibly being TRBD1 (6 bases). Germline V gene sequence: CDR1 MNHEY, CDR2 SMNVEV (reference sequence). The CDR3 has 13 residues. Trimming cost V 5 bases and J 4 bases, with 11 bases left between them. The CDR3 DNA sequence: TGTGCCAGCAGTCCAAGGACAGCCTATGGCTACACCTTC. It translates to CASSPRTAYGYTF.

This clone was detected a few times. The V and J genes are TRBV7-9 and TRBJ2-5; tentative D call: TRBD2 (5 bases). This CDR3 spans 13 amino acids. V lost 7 bases and J lost 3, with 12 bases in between. CDR1 is SEHNR and CDR2 is FQNEAQ in the germline V gene (reference sequence). The CDR3 region is CASTYSGEETQYF. CDR3 nucleotides: TGTGCCAGCACCTATTCCGGGGAAGAGACCCAGTACTTC.

This clone showed up just a few times. The rearrangement joins TRBV4-1 to TRBJ2-1, with TRBD2 matching 11 bases. Per the germline V gene, CDR1 is MGHRA and CDR2 is YSYEKL. The CDR3 contains 16 residues. After removal of 0 bases from V and 2 bases from J, the junction contained 0 bases not matched to a gene. CDR3 protein: CASSQEGLAAYNEQFF. The CDR3 nucleotides read TGCGCCAGCAGCCAAGAGGGACTAGCGGCCTACAATGAGCAGTTCTTC.

V usage is TRBV7-8 and J usage is TRBJ2-2; the D gene could be TRBD1 or TRBD2 (5 bases each). Trimming took 2 bases from V and 4 from J, leaving 8 bases between them. Germline CDR1 and CDR2: SGHVS and FQNEAQ. There are 14 residues in the CDR3. This chain's CDR3 is CASSLFGGTGELFF. Written as DNA, the CDR3 is TGTGCCAGCAGCTTATTTGGGGGCACCGGGGAGCTGTTTTTT.

At least ten counts were recorded for this clone. The genes are TRBV5-4 and TRBJ2-7; possible D gene TRBD2, 5 bases. Per the germline V gene, CDR1 is SGHNT and CDR2 is YYREEE (reference sequence). V shed 4 bases and J shed 2 bases, with 16 bases lying between them. The CDR3 length is 15 residues. CDR3 in amino acids: CASSPNPGITYEQYF. CDR3 bases: TGTGCCAGCAGCCCGAACCCGGGGATCACCTACGAGCAGTACTTC.

This clone has a handful of counts. The chain recombines TRBV29-1 with TRBJ1-2; possibly TRBD1 for D (5 bases). The CDR3 is 12 amino acids. V was clipped by 6 bases and J by 3 bases, with 11 bases between them. Germline-derived CDR1 and CDR2 are SQVTM and ANQGSEA. This chain's CDR3 is CSVARDDYGYTF. The CDR3 DNA follows: TGCAGCGTAGCAAGGGACGACTATGGCTACACCTTC.

The V call is TRBV20-1, the J call TRBJ2-3; no clear D. This CDR3 region has 11 residues. In germline, CDR1 is DFQATT, CDR2 SNEGSKA (reference sequence). With 3 bases removed from V and 4 bases from J, the gap between germline ends came to 5 bases. The CDR3 region has the DNA TGCAGTGCTAGCGGGCCAGATACGCAGTATTTT. Its protein is CSASGPDTQYF.